These 22 T cell receptor beta chains were all obtained from the same sample, sequenced in a study of human thymus T cells. Sequenced by immunoSEQ multiplex PCR; TCRdb stores in-frame clones only, minus some. Of tens of thousands of clones in the sample, 94% were seen once. Source material: blood. The receptors derive from a boy less than two years old with a congenital heart defect but otherwise immunologically healthy.

The CDR3 coding sequence is TGTGCCAGCAGCCCTTTCAGGGGGACTAATGAAAAACTGTTTTTT. Its protein product is CASSPFRGTNEKLFF. The chain employs TRBV5-5 and TRBJ1-4; TRBD1 matches at 7 bases. The germline CDR1 and CDR2 sequences are SGHKS and YYEKEE (reference sequence). Trimming at V came to 4 bases and at J to 2 bases, leaving 5 bases not matched to a gene. The CDR3 extends over 15 amino acids.

The chain employs TRBV5-6 and TRBJ1-6; D not certain. CDR3 length: 11 amino acids. Germline values: CDR1 SGHDT, CDR2 YYEEEE. The V end was cut by 3 bases, the J end by 6 bases, with 1 base between. The CDR3 reads CASSSNSPLHF. The CDR3 DNA follows: TGTGCCAGCAGCTCTAATTCACCCCTCCACTTT.

The V call is TRBV10-3, the J call TRBJ2-7, with 9 bases matching TRBD2. Germline V lookup: CDR1 ENHRY, CDR2 SYGVKD. The CDR3 has 16 amino acids. The junction had 6 bases not matched to a gene; V was cut back by 2 bases and J by 1 base. The CDR3 bases are TGTGCCATCAGTGAGACTAGCGGGCCCCCTTCCTACGAGCAGTACTTC. Its protein product is CAISETSGPPSYEQYF.

V gene TRBV7-2 combines with J gene TRBJ2-3; TRBD2 aligns across 10 bases. The CDR3 spans 14 residues. The germline V gene encodes CDR1 SGHTA and CDR2 FQGNSA. With 5 bases clipped from V and 4 bases from J, the junction kept 3 bases outside the gene matches. The CDR3 is CASSSGRAPDTQYF. In DNA form, the CDR3 reads TGTGCCAGCAGCAGCGGGAGGGCTCCAGATACGCAGTATTTT.

This chain links TRBV7-8 with TRBJ2-7; D is possibly TRBD1 (6 bases). The CDR3 contains 14 residues. V was trimmed by 5 bases and J by 1 base, leaving 12 bases between them. CDR1 and CDR2 (germline): SGHVS, FQNEAQ. The CDR3 spells CASSLRQASYEQYF. CDR3 DNA: TGTGCCAGCAGCCTACGACAGGCGTCCTACGAGCAGTACTTC.

The chain joins TRBV7-2 to TRBJ2-5; D may be TRBD1 (6 bases). Trimming left V 2 bases short and J 3 bases short, with 13 bases between. The CDR3 loop spans 15 amino acids. The V gene's germline CDR1 is SGHTA and CDR2 FQGNSA. The CDR3: CASSLRRTVEETQYF. In nucleotides, the CDR3 is TGTGCCAGCAGCTTACGCAGGACAGTTGAAGAGACCCAGTACTTC.

The CDR3 loop is CASSSRTWTGYGYTF. The CDR3 nucleotides read TGTGCCAGCAGCTCCCGGACTTGGACAGGGTATGGCTACACCTTC. The chain is built from TRBV7-2 and TRBJ1-2; TRBD1 agrees at 8 bases. This CDR3 contains 15 residues. V lost 4 bases and J lost 5; bases outside the gene matches: 9. From germline, CDR1 is SGHTA and CDR2 FQGNSA.

This clone occurred a few times. The gene calls are TRBV4-3 and TRBJ2-1, with a possible D match to TRBD2 (6 bases). Germline lookup yields CDR1 LGHNA and CDR2 YSLEER. Trimming left V 0 bases short and J 0 bases short, with 12 bases between. The CDR3 loop spans 17 amino acids. Written as DNA, the CDR3 is TGCGCCAGCAGCCAAGAAATGTGGGGGGTCTCCTACAATGAGCAGTTCTTC. This encodes CASSQEMWGVSYNEQFF.

This clone showed up just a few times. V is TRBV2 and J is TRBJ1-1, with D uncertain. V dropped 6 bases and J dropped 1 base, with 9 bases sitting between them. The CDR3 contains 13 residues. The germline CDR1 and CDR2 sequences are SNHLY and FYNNEI. The CDR3 region is CASREQQNTEAFF. CDR3 nucleotide sequence: TGTGCCAGCAGAGAACAGCAGAACACTGAAGCTTTCTTT.

V gene TRBV5-4 combines with J gene TRBJ2-5, with 8 bases aligning to TRBD1. The CDR3 has 13 amino acids. Per the germline V gene, CDR1 is SGHNT and CDR2 is YYREEE (reference sequence). V was clipped by 4 bases and J by 7 bases; unmatched bases: 6. CDR3 residues: CASSRQGLGTQYF. The CDR3 bases are TGTGCCAGCAGCCGACAGGGGCTGGGGACCCAGTACTTC.

The CDR3 loop is CASSSFWGLAGRKNTGELFF. CDR3 nucleotide sequence: TGTGCCAGCAGCTCATTCTGGGGACTAGCGGGGAGAAAGAACACCGGGGAGCTGTTTTTT. This rearrangement joins TRBV4-2 to TRBJ2-2; TRBD2 matches at 13 bases. Germline V gene data show CDR1 as LGHNA and CDR2 as YNFKEQ. The CDR3 consists of 20 residues. J lost 1 base, V lost 5 bases, and 13 bases had no gene match.

This chain connects TRBV7-6 to TRBJ2-7; D gene unclear. The CDR3 has 14 amino acids. V lost 7 bases and J 2 bases, leaving 15 bases between the germline ends. Per germline, CDR1 SGHVS and CDR2 FNYEAQ. The CDR3 here is CASKTSHSAYEQYF. CDR3 DNA: TGTGCCAGCAAAACGTCGCACAGCGCCTACGAGCAGTACTTC.

This chain links TRBV11-3 with TRBJ1-6; TRBD1 matches at 8 bases. The length of the CDR3 is 12 residues. The trim removed 5 bases at V and 16 bases at J, leaving 7 bases unmatched. Looked up from germline, CDR1 is SGHNT and CDR2 is YENEEA. Here the CDR3 DNA reads TGTGCCAGCAGCCCAGGGGGCCCGGGACTCCACTTT. Residues: CASSPGGPGLHF.

This clone showed up just a few times. This chain uses TRBV7-9 with TRBJ2-7; 7 nucleotides align to TRBD2. Looked up from germline, CDR1 is SEHNR and CDR2 is FQNEAQ (reference sequence). The CDR3 consists of 13 residues. Trimming removed 2 bases from V and 2 bases from J; junction bases left unmatched: 0. The CDR3 loop reads CASSLLAAYEQYF. CDR3 nucleotide sequence: TGTGCCAGCAGCTTACTAGCGGCCTACGAGCAGTACTTC.

This chain joins TRBV7-9 and TRBJ2-7; weak D call: TRBD2 (6 bases). This CDR3 region has 13 residues. Trimming took 5 bases from V and 2 from J, leaving 10 bases between them. CDR1 SEHNR and CDR2 FQNEAQ come from the germline V gene (reference sequence). The CDR3, as DNA: TGTGCCAGCAGCCCGGGACTTACCTACGAGCAGTACTTC. Its translation is CASSPGLTYEQYF.

V is TRBV5-4 and J is TRBJ1-2; TRBD1 is a possible D gene (6 bases). This CDR3 has 18 residues. The V and J ends lost 0 bases and 9 bases respectively, with 27 bases between them. Germline V gives CDR1 SGHNT, CDR2 YYREEE (reference sequence). The CDR3 here is CASSLVSELGTRGKRYTF. The CDR3 DNA reads as TGTGCCAGCAGCTTGGTATCTGAGTTGGGAACCAGGGGAAAGCGCTACACCTTC.

The gene calls are TRBV19 and TRBJ1-5; 10 bases match TRBD1. The CDR3 spans 15 residues. Germline trimming cut 3 bases from V and 5 bases from J; bases unmatched to any gene: 4. Germline CDR1 and CDR2: LNHDA and SQIVND (reference sequence). The DNA of the CDR3 is TGTGCCAGTAGTATGGACAGGGGGAGACATCAGCCCCAGCATTTT. Protein product: CASSMDRGRHQPQHF.

As regards this clone: One end of the junction varies from germline; a read error may be responsible. Written as DNA, the CDR3 is TGTGCTGGGACAGGGGACTACGAGCAGTGCTTC. Protein sequence: CAGTGDYEQCF. The rearrangement links TRBV7-9 to TRBJ2-7; 10 bases map to TRBD1. The CDR3 is made up of 11 amino acids. The V gene's germline CDR1 is SEHNR and CDR2 FQNEAQ (reference sequence).

J is TRBJ1-2 and V is TRBV7-9; D gene ambiguous. From germline, CDR1 is SEHNR and CDR2 FQNEAQ (reference sequence). The CDR3 has 14 amino acids. V lost 0 bases to trimming and J lost 4 bases, with 9 bases between them. This CDR3 is CASSLAGEGYGYTF. CDR3 in DNA: TGTGCCAGCAGCTTAGCCGGCGAGGGCTATGGCTACACCTTC.

The chain uses TRBV2 and TRBJ2-5; D is unclear. The germline V and J ends were trimmed by 2 bases and 5 bases, with 3 bases remaining between them. This CDR3 comprises 11 residues. Germline V gives CDR1 SNHLY, CDR2 FYNNEI. This CDR3 reads CASSERETQYF. The CDR3 region has the DNA TGTGCCAGCAGTGAACGGGAGACCCAGTACTTC. Full variable domain (outside the CDR3, taken from reference TRBV2 and TRBJ2-5): EPEVTQTPSHQVTQMGQEVILRCVPISNHLYFYWYRQILGQKVEFLVSFYNNEISEKSEIFDDQFSVERPDGSNFTLKIRSTKLEDSAMYFCASSERETQYFGPGTRLLVL.

The chain is built from TRBV19 and TRBJ2-2; TRBD2 matches 10 bases. Losses at the gene ends were 8 bases for V and 4 bases for J; bases not matched to a gene: 10. The CDR3 extends over 16 amino acids. Germline CDR1 reads LNHDA; CDR2 reads SQIVND (reference sequence). The CDR3 DNA is TGTGCCAGTCACACCTGGACTAGCGGATCCACCGGGGAGCTGTTTTTT. This gives the protein CASHTWTSGSTGELFF. Supplemented by reference TRBV19 and TRBJ2-2, the full variable domain reads DGGITQSPKYLFRKEGQNVTLSCEQNLNHDAMYWYRQDPGQGLRLIYYSQIVNDFQKGDIAEGYSVSREKKESFPLTVTSAQKNPTAFYLCASHTWTSGSTGELFFGEGSRLTVL.

The V gene is TRBV5-1, the J gene TRBJ2-1; 12 bases map to TRBD2. The V gene end was trimmed by 4 bases and the J gene end by 9 bases; junction bases not matched to a gene: 5. The CDR3 runs 14 residues. Germline V gene lookup returns CDR1 SGHRS and CDR2 YFSETQ. The CDR3 DNA follows: TGCGCCAGCAGCGAGACTAGCGGGGGAGGTGAGCAGTTCTTC. Its translation: CASSETSGGGEQFF.